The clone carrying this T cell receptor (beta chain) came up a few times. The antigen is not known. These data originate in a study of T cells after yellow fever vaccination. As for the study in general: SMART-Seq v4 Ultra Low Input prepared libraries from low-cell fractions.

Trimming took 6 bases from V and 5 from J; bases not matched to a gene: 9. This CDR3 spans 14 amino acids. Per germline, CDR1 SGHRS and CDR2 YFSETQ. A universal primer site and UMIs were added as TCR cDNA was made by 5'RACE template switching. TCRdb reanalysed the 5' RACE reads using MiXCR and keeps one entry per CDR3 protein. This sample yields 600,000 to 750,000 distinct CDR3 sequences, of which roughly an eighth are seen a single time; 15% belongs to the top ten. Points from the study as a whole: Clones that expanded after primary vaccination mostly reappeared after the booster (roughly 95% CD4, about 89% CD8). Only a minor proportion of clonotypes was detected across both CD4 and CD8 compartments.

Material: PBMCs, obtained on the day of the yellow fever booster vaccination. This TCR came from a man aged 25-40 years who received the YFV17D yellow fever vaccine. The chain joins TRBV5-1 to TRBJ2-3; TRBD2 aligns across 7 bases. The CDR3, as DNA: TGCGCCAGCACCTCGATCGGGGGGATAGATACGCAGTATTTT. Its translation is CASTSIGGIDTQYF.